The rows below give T cell receptor beta chains drawn from one sample of a study of blood T cell repertoires in COVID-19. Here immunoSEQ multiplex PCR was the method, and the copy in TCRdb shows in-frame clones only, minus some. The table lists about 140,000 clones, 65% to 90% of them singletons. Sequenced input: peripheral blood. These receptor sequences come from a human donor in a cohort sampled during active COVID-19. CDR3s include the opening cysteine and the closing phenylalanine or tryptophan. D genes are given only for firm matches. Clone size is not always given. Where it is, it says once, few, many or a class for expanded clones.

TRBD1 | 15 | NA | TRBJ2-5 | TRBV9 | TGTGCCAGCAGCTTCGGGACAGGGGAGCAAGAGACCCAGTACTTC | CASSFGTGEQETQYF
TRBD2 | 18 | NA | TRBJ2-5 | TRBV4-2 | TGTGCCAGCAGCCAAGATCTCGGAGCGGGAGGGATAAGTGAGACCCAGTACTTC | CASSQDLGAGGISETQYF
NA | 13 | NA | TRBJ2-7 | TRBV20-1 | TGCAGTGCTAGTGAGACTATCTCCTACGAGCAGTACTTC | CSASETISYEQYF
NA | 13 | NA | TRBJ1-1 | TRBV7-3 | TGTGCCAGCAGCTCTCGGGGAGGCGCTGAAGCTTTCTTT | CASSSRGGAEAFF
NA | 19 | NA | TRBJ1-2 | TRBV11-2 | TGTGCCAGCAGCTTAGGGGTAACAGCTGGTGGCGGGGCTAACTATGGCTACACCTTC | CASSLGVTAGGGANYGYTF
NA | 11 | NA | TRBJ2-1 | TRBV28 | TGTGCCAGCAGTGCCCAGGGGCTTCTGTTCTTC | CASSAQGLLFF
TRBD1 | 14 | NA | TRBJ2-7 | TRBV10-3 | TGTGCCATCAGAAGACAGGGGGATGGCCACGAGCAGTACTTC | CAIRRQGDGHEQYF
NA | 15 | NA | TRBJ2-3 | TRBV24-1 | TGTGCCACCAGTGTGGGGGCCAGCACGGTGGATACGCAGTATTTT | CATSVGASTVDTQYF
NA | 14 | NA | TRBJ2-7 | TRBV6-5 | TGTGCCAGCAGTTACGACAGGCCCTCCTACGAGCAGTACTTC | CASSYDRPSYEQYF
TRBD1 | 16 | NA | TRBJ2-1 | TRBV19 | TGTGCCAGTAGCGGAATCGGACAGGTTGCCTACAATGAGCAGTTCTTC | CASSGIGQVAYNEQFF
NA | 15 | few | TRBJ1-1 | TRBV5-1 | TGCGCCAGCAGCTTGAGTCGGGTCACCAACACTGAAGCTTTCTTT | CASSLSRVTNTEAFF
NA | 15 | NA | TRBJ2-7 | TRBV9 | TGTGCCAGCAGCGTAGGGTCAGGGGCGCGTTACGAGCAGTACTTC | CASSVGSGARYEQYF
NA | 15 | NA | TRBJ2-3 | TRBV4-2 | TGTGCCAGCAGCCCCCAGGCTGCGGGTGCAGATACGCAGTATTTT | CASSPQAAGADTQYF
NA | 15 | few | TRBJ2-6 | TRBV28 | TGTGCCAGCGGTGGTTCGCCAGTCGGGGCCAACGTCCTGACTTTC | CASGGSPVGANVLTF
TRBD2 | 16 | NA | TRBJ2-3 | TRBV3-1/TRBV3-2 | TGTGCCAGCAGCCAAGATCCTGGGACTAGGAGAGATACGCAGTATTTT | CASSQDPGTRRDTQYF
TRBD1 | 14 | NA | TRBJ2-1 | TRBV28 | TGTGCCAGCAGAACAGGGGGCTCCTACAATGAGCAGTTCTTC | CASRTGGSYNEQFF
NA | 14 | NA | TRBJ1-1 | TRBV6-5 | TGTGCCAGCAGTTATGGGGGCCCGAACACTGAAGCTTTCTTT | CASSYGGPNTEAFF
NA | 14 | NA | TRBJ1-6 | TRBV6-6 | TGTGCCAGCCTCCCCCAGGGTGGCAATTCACCCCTCCACTTT | CASLPQGGNSPLHF
TRBD2 | 15 | NA | TRBJ2-1 | TRBV9 | TGTGCCAGCAGCGTAGACAGCGGGATATACAATGAGCAGTTCTTC | CASSVDSGIYNEQFF
NA | 17 | few | TRBJ2-1 | TRBV7-8 | TGTGCCAGCAGCTTAGGGAGCTTGGGGGAGGTCTACAATGAGCAGTTCTTC | CASSLGSLGEVYNEQFF
TRBD1 | 15 | NA | TRBJ2-2 | TRBV2 | TGTGCCAGCAGCCCTCGGACAGGGGGGTCCGGGGAGCTGTTTTTT | CASSPRTGGSGELFF
TRBD2 | 14 | NA | TRBJ2-7 | TRBV19 | TGTGCCAGTAAACCGGGACTAGCGGGCTACGAGCAGTACTTC | CASKPGLAGYEQYF
TRBD2 | 15 | few | TRBJ2-7 | TRBV7-6 | TGTGCCAGCAGCTTCGGGCTAGCGGGGGGCTACGAGCAGTACTTC | CASSFGLAGGYEQYF
NA | 14 | NA | TRBJ1-1 | TRBV2 | TGTGCCAGCACCCCAGACAGATCAAGGCCTGAAGCTTTCTTT | CASTPDRSRPEAFF
TRBD1 | 15 | NA | TRBJ2-1 | TRBV25-1 | TGTGCCAGCAGTGGACAAGGGGGCATTTACAATGAGCAGTTCTTC | CASSGQGGIYNEQFF
TRBD1 | 15 | NA | TRBJ1-2 | TRBV27 | TGTGCCAGCAGGGAGACAGGGCCGAATAACTATGGCTACACCTTC | CASRETGPNNYGYTF
NA | 14 | NA | TRBJ1-2 | TRBV11-2 | TGTGCCAGCAGCTTAGTGGCAGGGCCCTATGGCTACACCTTC | CASSLVAGPYGYTF
NA | 13 | NA | TRBJ1-5 | TRBV2 | TGTGCCAGCATGAGCGGGGTGGGTCAGCCCCAGCATTTT | CASMSGVGQPQHF
TRBD2 | 18 | once | TRBJ2-7 | TRBV7-8 | TGTGCCAGCAGCTTAGGAGTGTCGGGACTAGAAAACCTCTACGAGCAGTACTTC | CASSLGVSGLENLYEQYF
NA | 12 | NA | TRBJ1-2 | TRBV7-3 | TGTGCCAGCAGCTTAGGGGGCTTTGGCTACACCTTC | CASSLGGFGYTF
TRBD2 | 17 | NA | TRBJ2-5 | TRBV4-3 | TGCGCCAGCAGCCAAGGCCGTGGCGGGAGGGCCCGAGAGACCCAGTACTTC | CASSQGRGGRARETQYF
TRBD1 | 15 | NA | TRBJ2-3 | TRBV5-6 | TGTGCCAGCAGCTTGGGCTGGACAGGGCACGATACGCAGTATTTT | CASSLGWTGHDTQYF
NA | 13 | NA | TRBJ1-1 | TRBV29-1 | TGCAGCGTTGAGAGGGCAGAGAACACTGAAGCTTTCTTT | CSVERAENTEAFF
NA | 15 | NA | TRBJ1-5 | TRBV7-2 | TGTGCCAGCAGCTTAGGAGGGAATAGCAATCAGCCCCAGCATTTT | CASSLGGNSNQPQHF
TRBD1 | 14 | few | TRBJ1-1 | TRBV5-6 | TGTGCCAGCAGCTTGCGGGACAGGGTACCTGAAGCTTTCTTT | CASSLRDRVPEAFF
NA | 15 | NA | TRBJ1-3 | TRBV11-1 | TGTGCCAGCAGCTTCAGCAGGGCGACTGGAAACACCATATATTTT | CASSFSRATGNTIYF
NA | 13 | many | TRBJ2-5 | TRBV18 | TGTGCCAGCTCCCCTAACTACCAAGAGACCCAGTACTTC | CASSPNYQETQYF
TRBD1 | 16 | NA | TRBJ2-7 | TRBV5-1 | TGCGCCAGCAGCTTGGAAGGGCGGCAGGGGGCGCGGGAGCAGTACTTC | CASSLEGRQGAREQYF
TRBD2 | 15 | NA | TRBJ2-1 | TRBV24-1 | TGTGCCACCAGTGAAGGACTAGGTGGGTACAATGAGCAGTTCTTC | CATSEGLGGYNEQFF
NA | 15 | NA | TRBJ1-2 | TRBV28 | TGTGCCAGCAGTTTATACCGGACAGTGAACTATGGCTACACCTTC | CASSLYRTVNYGYTF
TRBD2 | 16 | NA | TRBJ2-1 | TRBV28 | TGTGCCAGCAGTTTGGGGTGGGAGGGCCGCTACAATGAGCAGTTCTTC | CASSLGWEGRYNEQFF
TRBD1 | 14 | NA | TRBJ1-2 | TRBV18 | TGTGCCAGCTCACCCCGGGACAGGGAATATGGCTACACCTTC | CASSPRDREYGYTF
TRBD2 | 16 | few | TRBJ2-1 | TRBV28 | TGTGCCAGCAGTCTCGGAACTAGCGGGAGGGCCAATGAGCAGTTCTTC | CASSLGTSGRANEQFF